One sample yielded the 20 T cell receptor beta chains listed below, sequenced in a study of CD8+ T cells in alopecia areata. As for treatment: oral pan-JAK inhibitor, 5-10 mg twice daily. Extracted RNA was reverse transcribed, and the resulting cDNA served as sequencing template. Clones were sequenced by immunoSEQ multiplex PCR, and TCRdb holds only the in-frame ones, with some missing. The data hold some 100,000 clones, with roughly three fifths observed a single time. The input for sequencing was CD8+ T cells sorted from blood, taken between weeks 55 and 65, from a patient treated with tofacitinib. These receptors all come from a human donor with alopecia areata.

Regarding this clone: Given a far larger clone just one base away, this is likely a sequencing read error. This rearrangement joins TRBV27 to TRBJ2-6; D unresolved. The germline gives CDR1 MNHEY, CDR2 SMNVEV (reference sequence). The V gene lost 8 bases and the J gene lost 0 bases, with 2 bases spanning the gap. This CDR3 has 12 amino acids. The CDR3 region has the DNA TGTGCCAGCCGCTCTGGGGCCAACGTCCTGACTTTC. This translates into CASRSGANVLTF. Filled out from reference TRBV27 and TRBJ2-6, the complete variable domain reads EAQVTQNPRYLITVTGKKLTVTCSQNMNHEYMSWYRQDPGLGLRQIYYSMNVEVTDKGDVPEGYKVSRKEKRNFPLILESPSPNQTSLYFCASRSGANVLTFGAGSRLTVL.

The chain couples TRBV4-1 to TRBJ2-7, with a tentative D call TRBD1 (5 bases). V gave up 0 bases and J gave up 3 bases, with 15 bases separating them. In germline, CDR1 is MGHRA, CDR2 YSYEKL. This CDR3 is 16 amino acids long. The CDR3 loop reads CASSQEGWARDYEQYF. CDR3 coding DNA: TGCGCCAGCAGCCAAGAAGGTTGGGCCAGGGACTACGAGCAGTACTTC.

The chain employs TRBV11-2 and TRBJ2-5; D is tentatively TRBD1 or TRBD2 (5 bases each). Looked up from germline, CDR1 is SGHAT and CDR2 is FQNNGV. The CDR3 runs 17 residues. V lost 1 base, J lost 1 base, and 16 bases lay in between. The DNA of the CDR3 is TGTGCCAGCAGCTTAGCCGGGGCCCTACCAGCCCAAGAGACCCAGTACTTC. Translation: CASSLAGALPAQETQYF.

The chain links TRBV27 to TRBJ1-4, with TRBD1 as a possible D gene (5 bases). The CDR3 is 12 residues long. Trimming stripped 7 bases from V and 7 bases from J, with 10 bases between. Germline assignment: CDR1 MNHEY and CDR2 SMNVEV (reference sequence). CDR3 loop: CASMGGGEKLFF. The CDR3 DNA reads TGTGCCAGCATGGGGGGAGGTGAAAAACTGTTTTTT. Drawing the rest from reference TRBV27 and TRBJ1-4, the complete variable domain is EAQVTQNPRYLITVTGKKLTVTCSQNMNHEYMSWYRQDPGLGLRQIYYSMNVEVTDKGDVPEGYKVSRKEKRNFPLILESPSPNQTSLYFCASMGGGEKLFFGSGTQLSVL.

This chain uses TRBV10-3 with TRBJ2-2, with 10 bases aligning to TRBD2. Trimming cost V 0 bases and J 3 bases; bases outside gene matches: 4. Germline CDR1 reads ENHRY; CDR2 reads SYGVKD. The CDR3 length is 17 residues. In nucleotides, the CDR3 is TGTGCCATCAGTGAGTCGGCTAGCGGGGGCTACACCGGGGAGCTGTTTTTT. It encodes CAISESASGGYTGELFF.

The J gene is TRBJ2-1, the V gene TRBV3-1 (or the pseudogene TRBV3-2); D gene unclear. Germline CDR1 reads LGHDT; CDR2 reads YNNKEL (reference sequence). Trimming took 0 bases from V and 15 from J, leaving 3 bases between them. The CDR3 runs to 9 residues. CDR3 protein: CASSQEVFF. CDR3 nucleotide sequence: TGTGCCAGCAGCCAAGAGGTGTTCTTC.

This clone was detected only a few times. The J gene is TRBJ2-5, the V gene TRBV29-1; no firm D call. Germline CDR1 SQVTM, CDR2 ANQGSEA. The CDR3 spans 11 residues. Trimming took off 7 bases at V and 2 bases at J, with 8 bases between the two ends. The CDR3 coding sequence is TGCAGCGCCCTAAAACAAGAGACCCAGTACTTC. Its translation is CSALKQETQYF.

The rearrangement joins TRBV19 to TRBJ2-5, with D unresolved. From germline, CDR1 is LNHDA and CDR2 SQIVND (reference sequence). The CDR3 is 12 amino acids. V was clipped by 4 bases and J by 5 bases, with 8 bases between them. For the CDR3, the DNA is TGTGCCAGTAGTACTCCCCCGGAGACCCAGTACTTC. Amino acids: CASSTPPETQYF. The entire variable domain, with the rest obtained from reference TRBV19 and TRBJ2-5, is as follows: DGGITQSPKYLFRKEGQNVTLSCEQNLNHDAMYWYRQDPGQGLRLIYYSQIVNDFQKGDIAEGYSVSREKKESFPLTVTSAQKNPTAFYLCASSTPPETQYFGPGTRLLVL.

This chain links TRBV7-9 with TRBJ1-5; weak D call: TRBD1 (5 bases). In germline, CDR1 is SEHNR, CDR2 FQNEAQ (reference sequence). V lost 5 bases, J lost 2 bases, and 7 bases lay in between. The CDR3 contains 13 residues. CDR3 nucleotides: TGTGCCAGCAGCGAAGGGGGCAATCAGCCCCAGCATTTT. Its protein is CASSEGGNQPQHF.

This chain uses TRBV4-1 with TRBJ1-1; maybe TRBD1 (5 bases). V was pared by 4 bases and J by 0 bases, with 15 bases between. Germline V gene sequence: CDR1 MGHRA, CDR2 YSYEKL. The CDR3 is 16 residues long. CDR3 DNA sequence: TGCGCCAGCAGCCGGGGGTGGTGGACGTTGAACACTGAAGCTTTCTTT. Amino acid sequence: CASSRGWWTLNTEAFF.

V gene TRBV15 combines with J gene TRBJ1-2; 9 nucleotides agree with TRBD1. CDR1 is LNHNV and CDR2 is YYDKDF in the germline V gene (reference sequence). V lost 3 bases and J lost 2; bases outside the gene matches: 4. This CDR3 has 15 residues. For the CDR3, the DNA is TGTGCCACCAGCAGTGGTACAGGGGGCAACTATGGCTACACCTTC. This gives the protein CATSSGTGGNYGYTF.

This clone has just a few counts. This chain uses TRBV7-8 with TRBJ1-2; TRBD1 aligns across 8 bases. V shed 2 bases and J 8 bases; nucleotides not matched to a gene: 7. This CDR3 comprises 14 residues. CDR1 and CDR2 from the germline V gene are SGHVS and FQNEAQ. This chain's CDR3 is CASSLQGAADGYTF. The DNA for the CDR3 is TGTGCCAGCAGCTTACAGGGGGCCGCGGACGGCTACACCTTC.

This CDR3 reads CASSYDPAQGDYEQYF. DNA for the CDR3: TGTGCCAGCAGCTACGATCCGGCACAGGGAGACTACGAGCAGTACTTC. V is TRBV7-9 and J is TRBJ2-7, with a weak D call TRBD1 (6 bases). The CDR3 is 16 amino acids. The germline V and J ends were trimmed by 4 bases and 3 bases, with 19 bases remaining between them. CDR1 is SEHNR and CDR2 is FQNEAQ in the germline V gene (reference sequence).

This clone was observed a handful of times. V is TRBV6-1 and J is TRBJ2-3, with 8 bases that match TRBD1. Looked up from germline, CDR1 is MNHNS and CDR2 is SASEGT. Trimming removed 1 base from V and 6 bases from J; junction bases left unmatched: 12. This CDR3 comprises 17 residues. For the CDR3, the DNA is TGTGCCAGCAGTGAAGAGGCGAGGGGGCAGGGGGCCGATACGCAGTATTTT. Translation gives CASSEEARGQGADTQYF.

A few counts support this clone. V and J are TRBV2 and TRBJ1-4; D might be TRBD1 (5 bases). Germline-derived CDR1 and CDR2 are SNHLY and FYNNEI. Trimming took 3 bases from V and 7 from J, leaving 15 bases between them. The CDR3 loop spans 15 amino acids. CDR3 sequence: CASSESVRDGEKLFF. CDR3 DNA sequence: TGTGCCAGCAGTGAGTCCGTCAGGGATGGTGAAAAACTGTTTTTT.

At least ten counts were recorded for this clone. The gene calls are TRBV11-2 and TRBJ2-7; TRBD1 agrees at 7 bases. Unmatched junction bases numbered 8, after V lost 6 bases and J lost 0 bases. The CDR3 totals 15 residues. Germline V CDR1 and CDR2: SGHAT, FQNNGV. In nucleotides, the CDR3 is TGTGCCAGCAGACCCGGGGCAGGGGGCTCCTACGAGCAGTACTTC. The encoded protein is CASRPGAGGSYEQYF.

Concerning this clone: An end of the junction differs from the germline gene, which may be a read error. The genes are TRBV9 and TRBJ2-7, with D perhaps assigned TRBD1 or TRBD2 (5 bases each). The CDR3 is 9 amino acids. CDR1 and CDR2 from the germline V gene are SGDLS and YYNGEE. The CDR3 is CASSPGPHF. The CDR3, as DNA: TGTGCCAGCAGCCCGGGACCCCACTTC.

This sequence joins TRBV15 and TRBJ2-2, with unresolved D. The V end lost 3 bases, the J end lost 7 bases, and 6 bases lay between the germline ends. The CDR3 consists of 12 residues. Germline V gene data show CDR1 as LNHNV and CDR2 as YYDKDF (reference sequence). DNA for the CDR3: TGTGCCACCAGCAGGGCCGTCGGGGAGCTGTTTTTT. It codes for CATSRAVGELFF. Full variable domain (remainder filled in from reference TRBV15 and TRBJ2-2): DAMVIQNPRYQVTQFGKPVTLSCSQTLNHNVMYWYQQKSSQAPKLLFHYYDKDFNNEADTPDNFQSRRPNTSFCFLDIRSPGLGDTAMYLCATSRAVGELFFGEGSRLTVL.

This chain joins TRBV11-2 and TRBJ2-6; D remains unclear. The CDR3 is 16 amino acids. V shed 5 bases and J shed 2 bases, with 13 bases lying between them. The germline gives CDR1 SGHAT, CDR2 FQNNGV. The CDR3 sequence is CASSPRTKPGANVLTF. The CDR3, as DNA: TGTGCCAGCAGCCCTCGAACTAAGCCTGGGGCCAACGTCCTGACTTTC.

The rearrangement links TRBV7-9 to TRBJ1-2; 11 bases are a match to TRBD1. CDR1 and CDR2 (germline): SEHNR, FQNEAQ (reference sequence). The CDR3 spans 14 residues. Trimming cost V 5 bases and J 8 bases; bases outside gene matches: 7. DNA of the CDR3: TGTGCCAGCAGCGCGCCGCGGACAGGGGGCGGCTACACCTTC. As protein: CASSAPRTGGGYTF.